This TCR beta chain was observed in a study of T cell clones after liver transplantation. At the level of the study: Post-transplant blood was tracked for graft-donor-reactive T cell clones identified in a pre-transplant mixed lymphocyte reaction. Apart from a few HCV-positive recipients, transplants were for non-autoimmune, non-viral reasons.

The method was immunoSEQ multiplex PCR; TCRdb's version includes in-frame clones alone and lacks a portion of them. The sample yields roughly 15,000 clones, roughly 84% seen once. The ends lost 6 bases at V and 6 bases at J; junction bases unmatched: 11. The germline V gene has CDR1 MNHNS and CDR2 SASEGT. This CDR3 is built from 14 residues. The sequence was collected from a human patient who received a liver transplant. Part of the T cells may come from the graft donor. This sequence joins TRBV6-1 and TRBJ2-7; 7 bases match TRBD1. The sample was CD8+ T cells from blood, taken approximately 43 months after liver transplant. CDR3 sequence (DNA): TGTGCCAGCAGCCCCTCGGGGACAGCCACCGAGCAGTACTTC. Translating it yields CASSPSGTATEQYF.